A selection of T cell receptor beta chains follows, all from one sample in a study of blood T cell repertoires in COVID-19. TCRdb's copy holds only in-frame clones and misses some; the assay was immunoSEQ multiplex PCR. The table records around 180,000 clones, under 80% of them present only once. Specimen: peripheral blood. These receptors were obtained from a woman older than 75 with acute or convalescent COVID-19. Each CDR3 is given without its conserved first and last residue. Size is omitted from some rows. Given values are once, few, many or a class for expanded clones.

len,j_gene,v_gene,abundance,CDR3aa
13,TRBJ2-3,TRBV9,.,ASSVASGLTDTQY
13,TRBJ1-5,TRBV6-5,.,ASNLGGALDQPQH
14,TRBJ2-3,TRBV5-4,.,ASSGGTSGSLDTQY
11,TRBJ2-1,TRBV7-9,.,ASSAPGEDEQF
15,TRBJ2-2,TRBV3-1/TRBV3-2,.,ASSQDPHSGRKGELF
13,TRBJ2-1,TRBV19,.,ASSTSLTNSNEQF
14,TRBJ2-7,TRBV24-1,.,ATSDFRAGKVYEQY
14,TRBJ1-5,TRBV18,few,ASSPLGVRGDQPQH
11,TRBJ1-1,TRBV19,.,ASSISQKTEAF
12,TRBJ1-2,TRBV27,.,ASSPQRGHFGYT
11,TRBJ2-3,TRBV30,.,AWSPSGADTQY
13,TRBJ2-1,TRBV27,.,ASRDLWFAYNEQF
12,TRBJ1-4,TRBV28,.,ASSLDLGGEKLF